The 16 T cell receptor beta chains in this list originate from one sample, sequenced in a study of regulatory T cells in long-lasting Graves disease (dated by TCRdb to the early 2020s). The time point label here, explained by the study, means: newly diagnosed GD, antithyroid drugs for less than 3 months. For both TCR sequencing and RNA sequencing, RNA was extracted from PBMCs in TRIzol. Libraries were built with multiplex PCR. The sequencer listed for this sample is Illumina HiSeq 4000. TCR beta libraries were built with iRepertoire HTBI primers and Arm-PCR amplification of CDR3 regions. Starting from the raw public reads, TCRdb applied fastp trimming at Q25, assembled clones with MiXCR and retained in-frame beta chains. Each record represents a unique CDR3 protein, reported with the most common genes and DNA among its rows. For this sample the table gives roughly 410,000 distinct CDR3 sequences, of which over 12% were detected only once. The leading ten clones occupy approximately 8% of the sample.

The data also belong to a second study, concerning T cells in Graves' hyperthyroidism and ophthalmopathy.

Sequenced material: peripheral blood mononuclear cells (PBMCs), taken at new diagnosis, from a patient treated with antithyroid drugs. Source of these receptors: a woman in her forties with Graves disease. Donor details come from another sample of the same person, matched by shared clones.

This clonotype was detected only a few times. V usage is TRBV6-1 and J usage is TRBJ2-7; 8 bases match TRBD2. With 7 bases clipped from V and 2 bases from J, the junction kept 13 bases outside the gene matches. The CDR3 runs to 16 residues. Per germline, CDR1 MNHNS and CDR2 SASEGT. The chain's CDR3 is CASMGVAGLPTYEQYF. The CDR3 DNA reads as TGTGCCAGCATGGGGGTAGCGGGATTACCCACCTACGAGCAGTACTTC.

This clonotype has a handful of counts. The gene calls are TRBV7-9 and TRBJ1-2; 8 positions agree with TRBD1. V was pared by 1 base and J by 3 bases, with 4 bases of the junction left unmatched. Germline V gives CDR1 SEHNR, CDR2 FQNEAQ (reference sequence). CDR3 length: 15 residues. CDR3 coding DNA: TGTGCCAGCAGCTTAGTCGGGACAGGTGACTATGGCTACACCTTC. Its protein product is CASSLVGTGDYGYTF.

Details on this clonotype: With a far larger clone one base away, a read error is the likely cause. The chain combines TRBV3-1 with TRBJ2-7; 10 nucleotides match TRBD1. V lost 6 bases to trimming and J lost 6 bases; unmatched junction nucleotides: 14. The CDR3 is made up of 16 amino acids. Per germline, CDR1 LGHDT and CDR2 YNNKEL (reference sequence). The CDR3 coding sequence is TGTGCCAGCAGTCCACTCCAGGACAGGGGGGGCTGCGAGCAGTACTTC. Protein product: CASSPLQDRGGCEQYF.

This clonotype was seen only a few times. The V gene is TRBV30, the J gene TRBJ1-6; D ambiguous. With 7 bases removed from V and 6 bases from J, the gap between germline ends came to 16 bases. This CDR3 is 14 amino acids long. The germline V gene encodes CDR1 GTSNPN and CDR2 SVGIG (reference sequence). The CDR3 DNA is TGTGCCTCGTCAAGTCCTCGGCCTAATTCACCCCTCCACTTT. This encodes CASSSPRPNSPLHF.

The chain links TRBV5-6 to TRBJ2-5; 7 bases line up with TRBD1. Looked up from germline, CDR1 is SGHDT and CDR2 is YYEEEE. With V trimmed by 4 bases and J by 5 bases, 11 bases remained unmatched. CDR3 length: 15 residues. CDR3 loop: CASSPYTRGPETQYF. DNA for the CDR3: TGTGCCAGCAGCCCCTATACTAGGGGGCCCGAGACCCAGTACTTC.

V is TRBV6-5 and J is TRBJ1-5; no firm D call. The germline V and J ends were trimmed by 2 bases and 6 bases, with 11 bases remaining between them. Germline V gene data show CDR1 as MNHEY and CDR2 as SVGAGI. The CDR3 totals 14 residues. As DNA, the CDR3 is TGTGCCAGCAGTTACGGGCCAGGAGGTCAGCCCCAGCATTTT. The encoded protein is CASSYGPGGQPQHF.

Turning to this clonotype: Its ends do not fully match the called genes, so a read error is possible. This sequence joins TRBV9 and TRBJ2-7, with a tentative D call TRBD1 (6 bases). This CDR3 comprises 15 residues. Germline CDR1 and CDR2: SGDLS and YYNGEE. The CDR3, as DNA: TGTGCCAGCAGCGTAGCGTTAGGGGGAAACTACGAGCAGCACTTC. It encodes CASSVALGGNYEQHF.

Many counts were recorded for this clonotype. This rearrangement joins TRBV7-2 to TRBJ2-1; D perhaps matches TRBD2 (5 bases). The CDR3 loop spans 15 amino acids. V lost 4 bases, J lost 0 bases, and 10 bases lay in between. Germline V gives CDR1 SGHTA, CDR2 FQGNSA. CDR3 in amino acids: CASSYGLSSYNEQFF. The CDR3 region has the DNA TGTGCCAGCAGCTACGGACTTAGCTCCTACAATGAGCAGTTCTTC. Full variable domain (rest looked up from reference TRBV7-2 and TRBJ2-1): GAGVSQSPSNKVTEKGKDVELRCDPISGHTALYWYRQSLGQGLEFLIYFQGNSAPDKSGLPSDRFSAERTGGSVSTLTIQRTQQEDSAVYLCASSYGLSSYNEQFFGPGTRLTVL.

This chain links TRBV20-1 with TRBJ2-1; no clear D. The V and J ends lost 0 bases and 7 bases respectively, with 10 bases between them. The CDR3 loop spans 13 amino acids. Germline V gives CDR1 DFQATT, CDR2 SNEGSKA (reference sequence). The CDR3 coding sequence is TGCAGTGCTAGAGATCTTGTCCGGAATGAGCAGTTCTTC. It specifies CSARDLVRNEQFF.

Details on this clonotype: Possible read error: a much larger clone is one base away. J is TRBJ2-3 and V is TRBV5-4; the D gene is possibly TRBD2 (6 bases). Germline-derived CDR1 and CDR2 are SGHNT and YYREEE (reference sequence). CDR3 length: 17 amino acids. In DNA form, the CDR3 reads TGTGTCAGCAGCTTGGTTCTGGCGGGAACATGGGGAGATACGCAGTATTTT. Translation gives CVSSLVLAGTWGDTQYF. The entire variable domain, with the rest obtained from reference TRBV5-4 and TRBJ2-3, is as follows: ETGVTQSPTHLIKTRGQQVTLRCSSQSGHNTVSWYQQALGQGPQFIFQYYREEENGRGNFPPRFSGLQFPNYSSELNVNALELDDSALYLCVSSLVLAGTWGDTQYFGPGTRLTVL.

This clonotype was counted many times. This chain links TRBV28 with TRBJ2-1; 11 bases match TRBD2. The CDR3 totals 15 residues. The junction had 8 bases not matched to a gene; V was cut back by 9 bases and J by 4 bases. Per the germline V gene, CDR1 is MDHEN and CDR2 is SYDVKM. The CDR3 sequence is CASFPGLAVYNEQFF. As DNA, the CDR3 is TGTGCCAGTTTTCCGGGACTAGCGGTATACAATGAGCAGTTCTTC.

Ten or more counts support this clonotype. The chain couples TRBV19 to TRBJ2-1; no clear D. V lost 3 bases and J 5 bases, leaving 11 bases between the germline ends. The CDR3 consists of 14 residues. Looked up from germline, CDR1 is LNHDA and CDR2 is SQIVND (reference sequence). CDR3 coding DNA: TGTGCCAGTAGTATGACTGGAAGTAACAATGAGCAGTTCTTC. This translates into CASSMTGSNNEQFF. The full variable domain, with the rest looked up from reference TRBV19 and TRBJ2-1, is DGGITQSPKYLFRKEGQNVTLSCEQNLNHDAMYWYRQDPGQGLRLIYYSQIVNDFQKGDIAEGYSVSREKKESFPLTVTSAQKNPTAFYLCASSMTGSNNEQFFGPGTRLTVL.

This clonotype was observed at least ten times. V and J are TRBV10-3 and TRBJ1-2, with 8 bases that match TRBD1. The junction had 8 bases not matched to a gene; V was cut back by 8 bases and J by 6 bases. Germline V gene sequence: CDR1 ENHRY, CDR2 SYGVKD. The CDR3 sequence is 13 residues long. The chain's CDR3 is CAIQLRGRDGYTF. The CDR3 bases are TGTGCCATCCAACTCAGGGGGCGAGATGGCTACACCTTC.

This clonotype was detected many times. The CDR3 loop reads CAIRDIANYGYTF. CDR3 bases: TGTGCCATCCGGGACATCGCTAACTATGGCTACACCTTC. V and J are TRBV10-3 and TRBJ1-2; tentatively, D is TRBD1 (6 bases). In germline, CDR1 is ENHRY, CDR2 SYGVKD. Trimming took off 8 bases at V and 0 bases at J, with 10 bases between the two ends. The length of the CDR3 is 13 residues.

The table lists this clonotype with many counts. The chain has TRBV28 and TRBJ2-7; D is perhaps TRBD1 (6 bases). CDR1 and CDR2 (germline): MDHEN, SYDVKM. The CDR3 contains 15 residues. V was clipped by 2 bases and J by 2 bases, with 13 bases between them. In DNA form, the CDR3 reads TGTGCCAGCAGTTTAGGGGGCGGCAGACCCTACGAGCAGTACTTC. It is translated as CASSLGGGRPYEQYF. Supplemented by reference TRBV28 and TRBJ2-7, the full variable domain reads DVKVTQSSRYLVKRTGEKVFLECVQDMDHENMFWYRQDPGLGLRLIYFSYDVKMKEKGDIPEGYSVSREKKERFSLILESASTNQTSMYLCASSLGGGRPYEQYFGPGTRLTVT.

In this sample, this clonotype turned up a few times. Its ends do not fully match the called genes, so a read error is possible. V and J are TRBV28 and TRBJ2-5, with 9 bases that match TRBD1. Germline CDR1 is MDHEN and CDR2 is SYDVKM. The CDR3 contains 12 residues. The CDR3 nucleotides read TGTGCCAGCAGTTCCCCGACAGGGGGTTGGCACTTC. Translated: CASSSPTGGWHF.